This T cell receptor (beta chain) emerged from a study of T cell responses to AZD1222 COVID-19 vaccine. Points from the study as a whole: Sampling captured repertoires only after the peak T cell response.

Repertoires were generated with immunoSEQ multiplex PCR, while TCRdb's copy carries only in-frame clones and drops some. The sample has roughly 140,000 clones, about 93% seen once; the top ten hold 3% to 3.5%. The germline V gene encodes CDR1 SGHVS and CDR2 FQNEAQ. This CDR3 is built from 14 residues. V was shortened by 4 bases and J by 3 bases, with 12 bases between the two germline ends. For this clone: Its antigen is as yet unknown.

Combined were second doses at about 4 or about 12 weeks. The source was peripheral blood, collected 28 days after the second AZD1222 dose. J is TRBJ1-2 and V is TRBV7-8; D gene ambiguous. The clonotype comes from an adult who received the AZD1222 COVID-19 vaccine. The CDR3 loop reads CASSSPQEDYGYTF. In nucleotides, the CDR3 is TGTGCCAGCAGCTCCCCGCAGGAAGACTATGGCTACACCTTC. Full variable domain (missing parts from reference TRBV7-8 and TRBJ1-2): GAGVSQSPRYKVAKRGQDVALRCDPISGHVSLFWYQQALGQGPEFLTYFQNEAQLDKSGLPSDRFFAERPEGSVSTLKIQRTQQEDSAVYLCASSSPQEDYGYTFGSGTRLTVV.